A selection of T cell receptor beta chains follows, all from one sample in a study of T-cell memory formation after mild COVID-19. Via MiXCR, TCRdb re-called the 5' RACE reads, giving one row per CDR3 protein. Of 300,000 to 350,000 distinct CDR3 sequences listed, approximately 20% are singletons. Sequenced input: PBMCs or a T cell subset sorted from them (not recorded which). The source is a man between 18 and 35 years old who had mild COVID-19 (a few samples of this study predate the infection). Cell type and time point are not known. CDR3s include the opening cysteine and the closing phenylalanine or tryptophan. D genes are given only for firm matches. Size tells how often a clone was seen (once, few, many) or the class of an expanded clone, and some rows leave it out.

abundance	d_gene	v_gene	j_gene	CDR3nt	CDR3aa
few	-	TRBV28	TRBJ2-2	TGTGCCAGCAGTTTATTTGCAGGGGTTACCGGGGAGCTGTTTTTT	CASSLFAGVTGELFF
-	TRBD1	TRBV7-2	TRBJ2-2	TGTGCCAGCAGCAACGGACAGGGGCGCACCGGGGAGCTGTTTTTT	CASSNGQGRTGELFF
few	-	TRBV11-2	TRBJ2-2	TGTGCCAGCAGCTTAGTTGAACAGGGTCACGGGGAGCTGTTTTTT	CASSLVEQGHGELFF
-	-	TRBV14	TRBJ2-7	TGTGCCAGCAGCCCCGACGGGTCCTACGAGCAGTACTTC	CASSPDGSYEQYF
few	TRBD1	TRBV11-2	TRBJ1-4	TGTGCCAGCCGCCGGACAGGCGAAAAACTGTTTTTT	CASRRTGEKLFF
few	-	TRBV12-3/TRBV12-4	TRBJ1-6	TGTGCCAGCTCGGCGGCAATAGACCGACACAATTCACCCCTCCACTTT	CASSAAIDRHNSPLHF
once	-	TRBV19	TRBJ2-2	TGTGCCAGTAAAGGGTCAGAGAACACCGGGGAGCTGTTTTTT	CASKGSENTGELFF
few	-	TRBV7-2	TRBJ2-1	TGTGCCAGCAGCTTTTGGGGGCGGTCCGAGGAGTTCTTC	CASSFWGRSEEFF
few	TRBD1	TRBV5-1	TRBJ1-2	TGCGCCAGCAGCTCCGGTCCCCCCGGGACAGGTGCCACCTTC	CASSSGPPGTGATF
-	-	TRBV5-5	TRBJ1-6	TGTGCCAGCAGCTTTCAACAGGACTATAATTCACCCCTCCACTTT	CASSFQQDYNSPLHF
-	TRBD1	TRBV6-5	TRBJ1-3	TGTGCCAGCAGCAGACAGGGAGACTCTGGAAACACCATATATTTT	CASSRQGDSGNTIYF
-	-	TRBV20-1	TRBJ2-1	TGCAGTGCAAGCTCCTTAGGGCAGTTCTTC	CSASSLGQFF
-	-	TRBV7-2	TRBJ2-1	TGTGCCAGCAGCCTATGGCCCTGGAGGGGGCGAGAGCAGTTCTTC	CASSLWPWRGREQFF
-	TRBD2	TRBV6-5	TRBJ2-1	TGTGCCAGCAGCATGCTAGCGGGGGGGCACAATGAGCAGTTCTTC	CASSMLAGGHNEQFF
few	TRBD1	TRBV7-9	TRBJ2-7	TGTGCCAGCAGCTTACCACAGGGGCTTTACGAGCAGTACTTC	CASSLPQGLYEQYF
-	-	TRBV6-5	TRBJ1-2	TGTGCCAGCAGTTCTGGATCGCCAGCTAACTATGGCTACACCTTC	CASSSGSPANYGYTF
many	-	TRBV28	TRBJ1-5	TGTGCCAGCAGTTTTGTCTTCGGAGGGGCCGGGCATCAGCCCCAGCATTTT	CASSFVFGGAGHQPQHF
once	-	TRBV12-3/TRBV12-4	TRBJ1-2	TGTGCCAGCAGTCCCGGCAGGGACTATGGCTACACCTTC	CASSPGRDYGYTF
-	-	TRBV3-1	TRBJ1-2	TGTGCCAGCAGCCAATACCGGAATGGCTACACCTTC	CASSQYRNGYTF
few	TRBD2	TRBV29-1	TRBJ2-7	TGCAGCGTTGGGGAGGGGTCGCGGGGCGAGCAGTACTTC	CSVGEGSRGEQYF
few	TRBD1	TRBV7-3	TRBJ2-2	TGTGCCAGCAGCCCCCACGGGACAGACCCCGGGGAGCTGTTTTTT	CASSPHGTDPGELFF
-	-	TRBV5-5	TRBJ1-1	TGTGCCAGCAGCTTGCTGGACATTGAAGCTTTCTTT	CASSLLDIEAFF
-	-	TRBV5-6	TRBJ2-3	TGTGCCAGCAGCTTGGATGGACTCCTTTCCACAGATACGCAGTATTTT	CASSLDGLLSTDTQYF
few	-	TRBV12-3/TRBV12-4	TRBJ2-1	TGTGCCAGCAGTTTTTTGGATTTGAGTGAGCAGTTCTTC	CASSFLDLSEQFF
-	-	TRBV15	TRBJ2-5	TGTGCCACCAGCAGCGGGCAGGGCCCCCAAGAGACCCAGTACTTC	CATSSGQGPQETQYF
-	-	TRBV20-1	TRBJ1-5	TGCAGTGCTAGGCAGGGCTATCAGCCCCAGCATTTT	CSARQGYQPQHF
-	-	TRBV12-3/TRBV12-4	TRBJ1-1	TGTGCCAGCAGCACTTTGAAGGACACTGAAGCTTTCTTT	CASSTLKDTEAFF
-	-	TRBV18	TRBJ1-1	TGTGCCAGCTCACTACCCGGGGCGGCCACTGAAGCTTTCTTT	CASSLPGAATEAFF
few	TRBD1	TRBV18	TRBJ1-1	TGTGCCAGCTCACGCGGACGAAACAGGGGCATGAACACTGAAGCTTTCTTT	CASSRGRNRGMNTEAFF
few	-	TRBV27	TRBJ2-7	TGTGCCAGCAGTTTGGGCGAAACCTACGAGCAGTACTTC	CASSLGETYEQYF
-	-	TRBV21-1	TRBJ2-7	TGTGCCAGCAGCAAAGGGAGGGACAGGGGGCCCTACGAGCAGTACTTC	CASSKGRDRGPYEQYF
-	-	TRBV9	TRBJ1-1	TGTGCCAGCAGCGCCCGAGGGGGGAGGACTGAAGCTTTCTTT	CASSARGGRTEAFF
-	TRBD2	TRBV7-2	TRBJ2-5	TGTGCCAGCAGCAACGGACTAGCCCGGGGGACCCAGTACTTC	CASSNGLARGTQYF
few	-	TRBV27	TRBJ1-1	TGTGCCAGCAGTGTGGTAGGGGGGGTGAACACTGAAGCTTTCTTT	CASSVVGGVNTEAFF
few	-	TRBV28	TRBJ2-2	TGTGCCAGCGCTCTGGGGAACACCGGGGAGCTGTTTTTT	CASALGNTGELFF
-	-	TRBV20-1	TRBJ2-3	TGCAGTGCTAGACGGACCCGCCCGAGAACAGATACGCAGTATTTT	CSARRTRPRTDTQYF
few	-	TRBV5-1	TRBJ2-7	TGCGCCAGCAATTCCGTGGCAGGGAGCTCCTACGAGCAGTACTTC	CASNSVAGSSYEQYF
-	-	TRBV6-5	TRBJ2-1	TGTGCCAGCAGCCCCACTGATTCCCACTCCTACAATGAGCAGTTCTTC	CASSPTDSHSYNEQFF
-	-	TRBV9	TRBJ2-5	TGTGCCAGCAGCGAGGGAGGAGGCGGCCAAGAGACCCAGTACTTC	CASSEGGGGQETQYF
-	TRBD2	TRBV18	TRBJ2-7	TGTGCCAGCTCAAGACCGACTGGGGCTAGCGGGGGCCTGGAGCAGTACTTC	CASSRPTGASGGLEQYF
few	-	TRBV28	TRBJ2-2	TGTGCCAGCAGTCTACCAGGGGTGGACGGGGAGCTGTTTTTT	CASSLPGVDGELFF
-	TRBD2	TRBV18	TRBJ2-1	TGTGCCAGCTCACCACGTCGGGCGTTAGCGGGTGAGCAGTTCTTC	CASSPRRALAGEQFF
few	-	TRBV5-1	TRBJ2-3	TGCGCCAGCAGGCCCGGGGACCGGGGGAGCACAGATACGCAGTATTTT	CASRPGDRGSTDTQYF
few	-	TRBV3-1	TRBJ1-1	TGTGCCAGCAGCCAAGATTGGGGCGGGGCAGCTTTCTTT	CASSQDWGGAAFF
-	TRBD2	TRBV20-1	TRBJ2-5	TGCAGTGCTAGCACCGGGACTAGCGGGGGTACTCAAGAGACCCAGTACTTC	CSASTGTSGGTQETQYF
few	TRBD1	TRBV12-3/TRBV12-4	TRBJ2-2	TGTGCCAGCAGTGGGAAGACAGGGGGCTTAAGCACCGGGGAGCTGTTTTTT	CASSGKTGGLSTGELFF
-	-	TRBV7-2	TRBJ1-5	TGTGCCAGCAGCTTAGAATCGGTAGCGACGCAGCCCCAGCATTTT	CASSLESVATQPQHF
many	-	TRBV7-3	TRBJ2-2	TGTGCCAGCGGGACCCGAACGACCGGGGAGCTGTTTTTT	CASGTRTTGELFF
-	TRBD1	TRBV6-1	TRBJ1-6	TGTGCCAGCAGTGAATTAGCGGGGACAGGGGACTTT	CASSELAGTGDF
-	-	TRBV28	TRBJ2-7	TGTGCCAGCACCCCGGGGGGCAACTCCTACGAGCAGTACTTC	CASTPGGNSYEQYF
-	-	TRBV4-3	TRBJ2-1	TGCGCCAGCAGCCACCTCGGGGCGGACAATGAGCAGTTCTTC	CASSHLGADNEQFF
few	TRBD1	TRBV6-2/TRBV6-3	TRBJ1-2	TGTGCCAGCTACAGGGGAGTTTATGGCTACACCTTC	CASYRGVYGYTF
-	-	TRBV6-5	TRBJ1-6	TGTGCCAGCAGTCGTGTCGCCCCGGACCAAGATAATTCACCCCTCCACTTT	CASSRVAPDQDNSPLHF
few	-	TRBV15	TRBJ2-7	TGTGCCACCAGCAGAGTGATTACGTACGAGCAGTACTTC	CATSRVITYEQYF
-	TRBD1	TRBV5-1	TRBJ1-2	TGCGCCAGCAGCTTGGGACAGGGATTTAACTATGGCTACACCTTC	CASSLGQGFNYGYTF